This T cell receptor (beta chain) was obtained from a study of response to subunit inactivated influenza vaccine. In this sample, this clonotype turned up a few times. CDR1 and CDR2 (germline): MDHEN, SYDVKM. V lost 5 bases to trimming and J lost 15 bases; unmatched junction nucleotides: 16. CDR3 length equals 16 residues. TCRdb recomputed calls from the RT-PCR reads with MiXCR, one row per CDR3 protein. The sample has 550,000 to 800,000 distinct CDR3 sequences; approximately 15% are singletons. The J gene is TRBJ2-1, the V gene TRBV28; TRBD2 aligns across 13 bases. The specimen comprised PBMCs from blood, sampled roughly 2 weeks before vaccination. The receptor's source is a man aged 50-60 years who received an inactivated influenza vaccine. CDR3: CASSHDGLAGDPRPFF. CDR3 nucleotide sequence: TGTGCCAGCAGTCACGATGGACTAGCGGGAGACCCCCGGCCGTTCTTC.